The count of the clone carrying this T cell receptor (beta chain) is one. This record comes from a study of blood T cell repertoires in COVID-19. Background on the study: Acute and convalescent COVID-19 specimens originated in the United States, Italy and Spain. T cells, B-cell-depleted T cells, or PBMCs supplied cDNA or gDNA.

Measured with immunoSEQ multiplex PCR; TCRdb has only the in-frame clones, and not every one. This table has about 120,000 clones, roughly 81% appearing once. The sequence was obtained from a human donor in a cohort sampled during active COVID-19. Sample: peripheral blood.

The CDR3 protein is CASPTVLGNTIYF. CDR3 coding DNA: TGTGCCAGCCCTACAGTGCTTGGAAACACCATATATTTT. The V gene is TRBV7-4, the J gene TRBJ1-3; D remains unclear. V was shortened by 8 bases and J by 3 bases, with 11 bases between the two germline ends. Germline V CDR1 and CDR2: SGHVT, SQSDAQ. This CDR3 contains 13 residues.